This entry features one T cell receptor beta chain sequence. Its antigen is not known. With V trimmed by 0 bases and J by 6 bases, 5 bases remained unmatched. CDR1 is MNHGY and CDR2 is SAAAGT in the germline V gene. CDR3 length: 16 amino acids. The data are from a study of T cell repertoires in cytomegalovirus infection. Study background: It was the public TCR beta signatures that indicated both CMV infection and matching HLA type.

TCRdb fed the reads into MiXCR, producing one record per CDR3 protein. The table has roughly 110,000 distinct CDR3 sequences, roughly a tenth seen once. The study, taken as a whole, reports: HLA-C-restricted TCR beta clonotypes specific for CMV led the ex vivo response. Identification of carriers of CMV plus the relevant HLA was achieved through cumulative public TCR beta family frequency.

V gene TRBV6-8 combines with J gene TRBJ2-2, with 9 bases lining up with TRBD1. Sequences were obtained from PBMCs, sequenced either directly or after in vitro stimulation (not recorded which). The receptor's source is a human donor in good health (CMV status not recorded). Some clones in this sample may be carry-over from other donors' samples. CDR3: CASSYSGTGWSGELFF. The CDR3 DNA reads as TGTGCCAGCAGTTACTCCGGGACAGGGTGGTCCGGGGAGCTGTTTTTT.